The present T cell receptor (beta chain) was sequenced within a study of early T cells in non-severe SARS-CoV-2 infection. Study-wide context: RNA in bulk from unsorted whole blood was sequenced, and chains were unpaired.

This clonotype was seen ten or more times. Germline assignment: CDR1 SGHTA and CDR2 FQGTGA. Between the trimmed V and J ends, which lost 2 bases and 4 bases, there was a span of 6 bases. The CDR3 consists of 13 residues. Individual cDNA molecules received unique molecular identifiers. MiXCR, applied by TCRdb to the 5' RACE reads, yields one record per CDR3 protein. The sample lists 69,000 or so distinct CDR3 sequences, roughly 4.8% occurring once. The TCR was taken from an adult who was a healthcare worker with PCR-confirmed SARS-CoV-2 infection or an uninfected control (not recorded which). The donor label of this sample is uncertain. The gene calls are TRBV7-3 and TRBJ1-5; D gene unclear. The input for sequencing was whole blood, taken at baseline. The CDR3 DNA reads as TGTGCCAGCAGCTTAGGGTTGAATCAGCCCCAGCATTTT. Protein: CASSLGLNQPQHF.